Shown below are 26 T cell receptor beta chains from a single sample sequenced in a study of CD8+ T cells in alopecia areata. Investigators isolated RNA and reverse transcribed it into cDNA to act as the sequencing template. The method was immunoSEQ multiplex PCR; TCRdb's version includes in-frame clones alone and lacks a portion of them. The sample has around 150,000 clones, roughly 80% seen once. Treatment given: oral pan-JAK inhibitor, 5-10 mg twice daily. Sequenced material: CD8+ T cells sorted from blood, taken at week 4, from a patient treated with tofacitinib. These receptors were taken from a human donor with alopecia areata.

The chain is built from TRBV7-8 and TRBJ2-3; weak D call: TRBD1 (5 bases). V lost 5 bases and J lost 0, with 18 bases in between. Per the germline V gene, CDR1 is SGHVS and CDR2 is FQNEAQ. This CDR3 comprises 17 residues. In DNA, the CDR3 is TGTGCCAGCAGCGGAGCAGGGCGACGATCTAGCACAGATACGCAGTATTTT. Protein sequence: CASSGAGRRSSTDTQYF.

This chain uses TRBV10-2 with TRBJ1-4; the D is unclear. This CDR3 is built from 12 residues. V shed 0 bases and J shed 10 bases, with 6 bases lying between them. The germline CDR1 and CDR2 sequences are WSHSY and SAAADI. CDR3 loop: CASSESSVKLFF. In DNA, the CDR3 is TGCGCCAGCAGTGAGTCGAGCGTAAAACTGTTTTTT.

The chain links TRBV5-1 to TRBJ2-3, with no clear D. This CDR3 has 15 residues. V shed 2 bases and J shed 3 bases, with 13 bases lying between them. The germline V gene encodes CDR1 SGHRS and CDR2 YFSETQ. The CDR3 protein is CASSFRRAVTDTQYF. CDR3 in DNA: TGCGCCAGCAGCTTTCGCCGGGCAGTGACAGATACGCAGTATTTT.

In its sample, this clone was seen once. The chain has TRBV7-9 and TRBJ1-2; D ambiguous. The CDR3 is made up of 15 amino acids. V was trimmed by 4 bases and J by 6 bases, leaving 18 bases between them. From germline, CDR1 is SEHNR and CDR2 FQNEAQ (reference sequence). CDR3 bases: TGTGCCAGCAGCTCAAATCGTGAGATCAGGAATGGCTACACCTTC. Protein: CASSSNREIRNGYTF.

V is TRBV7-9 and J is TRBJ2-1; D is unclear. V dropped 5 bases and J dropped 1 base, with 12 bases sitting between them. Germline CDR1 reads SEHNR; CDR2 reads FQNEAQ (reference sequence). The CDR3 totals 15 residues. The CDR3 loop reads CASSPNPESYNEQFF. The CDR3 nucleotides read TGTGCCAGCAGCCCCAACCCAGAGTCCTACAATGAGCAGTTCTTC.

This chain links TRBV7-6 with TRBJ2-7; D unclear. This CDR3 region has 15 residues. Germline V gives CDR1 SGHVS, CDR2 FNYEAQ. Trimming cost V 2 bases and J 6 bases, with 17 bases left between them. Written as DNA, the CDR3 is TGTGCCAGCAGCTTATCAAAGGGCAAGAATTTCGAGCAGTACTTC. The encoded protein is CASSLSKGKNFEQYF.

The chain joins TRBV4-2 to TRBJ2-3; 16 nucleotides agree with TRBD2. This CDR3 comprises 18 residues. J was trimmed by 6 bases and V by 0 bases; bases with no gene match: 6. Germline CDR1 LGHNA, CDR2 YNFKEQ. Written as DNA, the CDR3 is TGTGCCAGCAGCCAAGAAACCGGGACTAGCGGGGGGGCGGATACGCAGTATTTT. This encodes CASSQETGTSGGADTQYF.

The genes are TRBV5-1 and TRBJ2-7, with 8 bases that match TRBD1. The V gene end was trimmed by 0 bases and the J gene end by 1 base; junction bases not matched to a gene: 6. This CDR3 is built from 16 residues. The germline V gene has CDR1 SGHRS and CDR2 YFSETQ. The CDR3 coding sequence is TGCGCCAGCAGCTTGGATAGGCAGGGGGCATCCTACGAGCAGTACTTC. The encoded protein is CASSLDRQGASYEQYF. Complete variable domain (other parts from reference TRBV5-1 and TRBJ2-7): KAGVTQTPRYLIKTRGQQVTLSCSPISGHRSVSWYQQTPGQGLQFLFEYFSETQRNKGNFPGRFSGRQFSNSRSEMNVSTLELGDSALYLCASSLDRQGASYEQYFGPGTRLTVT.

This clone occurred once. The junction departs from the called germline gene at one end, perhaps through a read error. The chain recombines TRBV7-7 with TRBJ2-1; possible D gene TRBD1, 5 bases. CDR3 length: 15 residues. CDR1 is SSHAT, CDR2 FNYEAQ, per germline (reference sequence). The CDR3 here is CASSLGVSSYNEQFF. The DNA for the CDR3 is TGTGCTAGCAGCTTAGGGGTGAGCTCCTACAATGAGCAGTTCTTC.

This chain uses TRBV29-1 with TRBJ1-1, with 7 bases that match TRBD1. Trimming removed 3 bases from V and 3 bases from J; junction bases left unmatched: 7. This CDR3 has 14 amino acids. CDR1 SQVTM and CDR2 ANQGSEA come from the germline V gene. The CDR3 coding sequence is TGCAGCGTTGATTTTGGGACAGACGACACTGAAGCTTTCTTT. Translated: CSVDFGTDDTEAFF.

The rearrangement links TRBV5-4 to TRBJ2-7; 10 bases map to TRBD1. Per the germline V gene, CDR1 is SGHNT and CDR2 is YYREEE (reference sequence). Germline trimming cut 6 bases from V and 2 bases from J; bases unmatched to any gene: 5. The length of the CDR3 is 14 residues. CDR3 nucleotides: TGTGCCAGCATGCCCGGGACAGGGGCCTACGAGCAGTACTTC. This gives the protein CASMPGTGAYEQYF. Drawing the rest from reference TRBV5-4 and TRBJ2-7, the complete variable domain is ETGVTQSPTHLIKTRGQQVTLRCSSQSGHNTVSWYQQALGQGPQFIFQYYREEENGRGNFPPRFSGLQFPNYSSELNVNALELDDSALYLCASMPGTGAYEQYFGPGTRLTVT.

This chain links TRBV5-1 with TRBJ2-7; 8 bases align to TRBD1. Trimming cost V 0 bases and J 2 bases; bases outside gene matches: 4. This CDR3 is 15 amino acids long. Germline V gene data show CDR1 as SGHRS and CDR2 as YFSETQ. The chain's CDR3 is CASSLARDRPYEQYF. Here the CDR3 DNA reads TGCGCCAGCAGCTTGGCCCGGGACAGGCCCTACGAGCAGTACTTC.

The genes are TRBV7-2 and TRBJ2-1; perhaps D is TRBD1 or TRBD2 (5 bases each). Looked up from germline, CDR1 is SGHTA and CDR2 is FQGNSA. Trimming took 3 bases from V and 0 from J, leaving 9 bases between them. The CDR3 loop spans 15 amino acids. The CDR3 reads CASSLGPSSYNEQFF. The CDR3 nucleotides read TGTGCCAGCAGCTTGGGACCTAGCTCCTACAATGAGCAGTTCTTC.

The chain couples TRBV28 to TRBJ1-1; 9 bases agree with TRBD1. The CDR3 is made up of 14 amino acids. CDR1 is MDHEN and CDR2 is SYDVKM in the germline V gene. The trim removed 2 bases at V and 5 bases at J, leaving 3 bases unmatched. This chain's CDR3 is CASSLTGGATEAFF. CDR3 DNA: TGTGCCAGCAGTTTAACAGGGGGCGCGACTGAAGCTTTCTTT. The full variable domain, its missing parts supplied by reference TRBV28 and TRBJ1-1, is DVKVTQSSRYLVKRTGEKVFLECVQDMDHENMFWYRQDPGLGLRLIYFSYDVKMKEKGDIPEGYSVSREKKERFSLILESASTNQTSMYLCASSLTGGATEAFFGQGTRLTVV.

The rearrangement uses TRBV2 and TRBJ2-7, with 9 bases matching TRBD1. The CDR3 runs to 15 residues. V lost 4 bases, J lost 5 bases, and 9 bases stayed unmatched. Germline values: CDR1 SNHLY, CDR2 FYNNEI. CDR3 protein: CASSVSGTGSDEQYF. The CDR3 DNA sequence: TGTGCCAGCAGTGTCTCCGGGACAGGGAGCGACGAGCAGTACTTC. The complete variable domain, with remaining parts taken from reference TRBV2 and TRBJ2-7, reads EPEVTQTPSHQVTQMGQEVILRCVPISNHLYFYWYRQILGQKVEFLVSFYNNEISEKSEIFDDQFSVERPDGSNFTLKIRSTKLEDSAMYFCASSVSGTGSDEQYFGPGTRLTVT.

The chain couples TRBV28 to TRBJ2-7, with TRBD1 matching over 9 bases. The germline gives CDR1 MDHEN, CDR2 SYDVKM. Trimming at V came to 5 bases and at J to 6 bases, leaving 5 bases not matched to a gene. CDR3 length: 13 residues. CDR3 DNA: TGTGCCAGCAGTATAACAGGGGGCAGCGAGCAGTACTTC. Its translation: CASSITGGSEQYF.

The chain carries TRBV7-8 and TRBJ2-1, with 7 bases matching TRBD2. In germline, CDR1 is SGHVS, CDR2 FQNEAQ. This CDR3 contains 14 residues. V was clipped by 5 bases and J by 8 bases; unmatched bases: 9. The CDR3 spells CASSEYGTNDEQFF. CDR3 bases: TGTGCCAGCAGCGAATACGGGACTAATGATGAGCAGTTCTTC.

The rearrangement uses TRBV14 and TRBJ2-1, with unresolved D. CDR1 is SGHDN and CDR2 is FVKESK in the germline V gene. This CDR3 comprises 13 residues. V was shortened by 1 base and J by 8 bases, with 9 bases between the two germline ends. In DNA, the CDR3 is TGTGCCAGCAGCCAAGTCGAAGGCCATGAGCAGTTCTTC. It translates to CASSQVEGHEQFF.

V and J are TRBV11-2 and TRBJ2-7, with no clear D. The V gene lost 1 base and the J gene lost 0 bases, with 4 bases spanning the gap. The CDR3 extends over 13 amino acids. Per the germline V gene, CDR1 is SGHAT and CDR2 is FQNNGV. The CDR3 reads CASSLGHSYEQYF. CDR3 in DNA: TGTGCCAGCAGCTTAGGTCACTCCTACGAGCAGTACTTC.

The genes are TRBV23-1 and TRBJ1-5; no reliable D call. TRBV23-1 is annotated as an ORF whose role is uncertain. This CDR3 is built from 16 residues. V was shortened by 3 bases and J by 7 bases, with 19 bases between the two germline ends. CDR3 in amino acids: CASSHPLGLLGQPQHF. Written as DNA, the CDR3 is TGCGCCAGCAGTCACCCGCTAGGGCTACTGGGACAGCCCCAGCATTTT.

This clone was seen a few times. The rearrangement uses TRBV29-1 and TRBJ2-1; TRBD2 agrees at 12 bases. V dropped 4 bases and J dropped 4; count of bases not matched to a gene: 11. The CDR3 consists of 17 residues. Germline V gene sequence: CDR1 SQVTM, CDR2 ANQGSEA. CDR3 bases: TGCAGCGTTGTACCCACGACTAGCGGGGGCCTATACAATGAGCAGTTCTTC. Amino acid sequence: CSVVPTTSGGLYNEQFF.

J is TRBJ1-5 and V is TRBV7-8, with D perhaps TRBD1 (5 bases). CDR1 is SGHVS, CDR2 FQNEAQ, per germline. The CDR3 extends over 15 amino acids. Trimming took 1 base from V and 2 from J, leaving 9 bases between them. CDR3 sequence (DNA): TGTGCCAGCAGCTTAGGAGGGGTGGGCAATCAGCCCCAGCATTTT. Translated, it gives CASSLGGVGNQPQHF.

The V gene is TRBV19, the J gene TRBJ1-5; unclear D gene. This CDR3 has 14 amino acids. V gave up 2 bases and J gave up 5 bases, with 10 bases separating them. From germline, CDR1 is LNHDA and CDR2 SQIVND (reference sequence). The CDR3 DNA follows: TGTGCCAGTAGTATACCAGTCAAGGATCAGCCCCAGCATTTT. Translated, it gives CASSIPVKDQPQHF.

This sequence joins TRBV7-9 and TRBJ2-1; D could derive from TRBD1 or TRBD2 (6 bases each). The germline V gene has CDR1 SEHNR and CDR2 FQNEAQ (reference sequence). The CDR3 contains 14 residues. Trimming removed 6 bases at V and 4 bases at J, with 13 bases between. The CDR3 loop reads CASRQDSGYNEQFF. Here the CDR3 DNA reads TGTGCCAGCAGGCAGGACAGCGGGTACAATGAGCAGTTCTTC.

This clone was recorded a few times. V is TRBV29-1 and J is TRBJ2-1; TRBD2 might be the D (6 bases). The V end lost 6 bases, the J end lost 9 bases, and 12 bases lay between the germline ends. The CDR3 totals 11 residues. Germline lookup yields CDR1 SQVTM and CDR2 ANQGSEA. CDR3 in amino acids: CSVSGLGEQFF. As DNA, the CDR3 is TGCAGCGTGAGCGGGCTAGGTGAGCAGTTCTTC.

This chain uses TRBV29-1 with TRBJ2-2; D may be TRBD1 (5 bases). CDR3 length: 16 residues. V was cut by 0 bases and J by 5 bases, with 16 bases left in between. Germline V gene lookup returns CDR1 SQVTM and CDR2 ANQGSEA. The CDR3 coding sequence is TGCAGCGTTGAAGAGGGGCAGGGAAGAAAAACCGGGGAGCTGTTTTTT. Translation: CSVEEGQGRKTGELFF.